This entry describes one T cell receptor (beta chain). TCRdb's table, derived via immunoSEQ multiplex PCR, lists solely in-frame clones and lacks some. Among around 65,000 clones, roughly 80% were seen once, and the ten largest hold approximately 15%. CDR1 is SGHTS, CDR2 YDEGEE, per germline. The CDR3 runs to 17 residues. The V and J ends lost 1 base and 2 bases, in that order; junction bases with no gene match: 9. The data were taken from a study of blood T cell repertoires in COVID-19. In the study overall: COVID-19 samples from acute and convalescent phases originated in the United States, Italy and Spain. Nucleic acid was either cDNA or gDNA, and it came from T cells, B-cell-depleted T cells, or PBMCs.

V usage is TRBV5-8 and J usage is TRBJ1-5; TRBD1 aligns across 7 bases. This TCR came from a man between 60 and 70 years old with acute or convalescent COVID-19. Material: peripheral blood. The CDR3 protein is CASSLKGGGTGNQPQHF. The DNA for the CDR3 is TGTGCCAGCAGCTTGAAAGGGGGCGGTACCGGCAATCAGCCCCAGCATTTT.